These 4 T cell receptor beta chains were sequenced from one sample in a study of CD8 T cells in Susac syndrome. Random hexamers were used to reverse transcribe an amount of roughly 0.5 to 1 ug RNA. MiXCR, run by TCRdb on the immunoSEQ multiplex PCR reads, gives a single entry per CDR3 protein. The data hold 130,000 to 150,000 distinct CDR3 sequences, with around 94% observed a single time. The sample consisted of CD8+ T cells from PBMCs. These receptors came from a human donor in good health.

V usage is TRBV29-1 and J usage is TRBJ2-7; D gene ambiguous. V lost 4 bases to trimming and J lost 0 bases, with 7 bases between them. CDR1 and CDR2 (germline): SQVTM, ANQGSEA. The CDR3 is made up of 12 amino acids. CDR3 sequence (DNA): TGCAGCGTTGTAGTCAGCTCCTACGAGCAGTACTTC. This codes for CSVVVSSYEQYF.

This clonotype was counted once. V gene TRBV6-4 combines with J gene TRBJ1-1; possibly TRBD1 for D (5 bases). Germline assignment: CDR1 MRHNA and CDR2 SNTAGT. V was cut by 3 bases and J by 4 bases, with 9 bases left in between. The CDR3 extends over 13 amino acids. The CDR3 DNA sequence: TGTGCCAGCAGTGAGGCGGGGGGCACTGAAGCTTTCTTT. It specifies CASSEAGGTEAFF.

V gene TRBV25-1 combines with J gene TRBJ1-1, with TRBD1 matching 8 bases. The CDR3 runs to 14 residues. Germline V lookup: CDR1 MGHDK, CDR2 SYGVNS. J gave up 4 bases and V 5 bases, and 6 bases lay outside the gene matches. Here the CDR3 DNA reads TGTGCCAGCAGTCCCACCAGGGGGCGCACTGAAGCTTTCTTT. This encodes CASSPTRGRTEAFF.

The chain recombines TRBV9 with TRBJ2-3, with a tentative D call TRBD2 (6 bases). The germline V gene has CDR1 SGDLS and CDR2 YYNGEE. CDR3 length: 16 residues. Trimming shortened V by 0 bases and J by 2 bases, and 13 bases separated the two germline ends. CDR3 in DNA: TGTGCCAGCAGCGTAGAGGCGGGATTGCTCACAGATACGCAGTATTTT. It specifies CASSVEAGLLTDTQYF.